This record looks at one T cell receptor (beta chain) sequence and its context. Its antigen remains unknown. Trimming took 2 bases from V and 2 from J, leaving 6 bases between them. The CDR3 spans 12 residues. CDR1 and CDR2 from the germline V gene are SQVTM and ANQGSEA. The authors isolated CD4+ T cells after less than eleven days of culture. Participants were given two doses of BNT162b2 or mRNA-1273 vaccine. The authors exchanged half the medium for IL-2 medium on days 3 and 7. These data are taken from a study of vaccination effects on CD4 cells after COVID-19. Study overall: Pools of viral peptides were used by the ViraFEST assay to expand antigen-specific CD4+ T cells ahead of sequencing.

Points from the study as a whole: Clones arising from infection and from vaccination showed marked clonal contraction late after vaccination.

Data came from immunoSEQ multiplex PCR; TCRdb stores just in-frame clones and leaves some out. This table holds tens of thousands of clones, over 70% found once. This TCR came from a human donor who received a COVID-19 vaccine. The specimen was CD4+ T cells from PBMCs cultured without peptide, collected after COVID-19 vaccination. The chain combines TRBV29-1 with TRBJ1-1; D not certain. The CDR3 protein is CSVERGNTEAFF. CDR3 in DNA: TGCAGCGTTGAACGGGGTAACACTGAAGCTTTCTTT.